The rows below give T cell receptor beta chains drawn from one sample of a study of tumor-infiltrating lymphocytes in localized non-small cell lung cancer. The protocol was immunoSEQ multiplex PCR, while the TCRdb copy is restricted to in-frame clones and leaves out a portion. The repertoire holds over 2,500 clones, with around 55% as singletons. Sequencing input: uninvolved lung tissue not adjacent to the tumor. These receptor sequences come from a human donor with non-small cell lung cancer. Each CDR3 is given with its conserved first and last residue. A D gene is named only where the DNA matches it firmly. Size is omitted from some rows. Given values are once, few, many or a class for expanded clones.

v_gene	j_gene	len	abundance	d_gene	CDR3aa	CDR3nt
TRBV7-9	TRBJ2-3	17	NA	NA	CASSLAGRTLAIDTQYF	TGTGCCAGCAGCTTAGCGGGGAGGACTCTCGCTATAGATACGCAGTATTTT
TRBV27	TRBJ1-2	15	few	TRBD1	CASSPRTGGDYGYTF	TGTGCCAGCAGTCCCCGGACAGGGGGCGACTATGGCTACACCTTC
TRBV7-2	TRBJ2-2	16	NA	NA	CASSSGRGHYTGELFF	TGTGCCAGCAGCTCAGGAAGGGGACACTACACCGGGGAGCTGTTTTTT
TRBV28	TRBJ2-3	16	NA	TRBD2	CASSSSSGTSTDTQYF	TGTGCCAGCAGTTCTTCTAGCGGGACTAGCACAGATACGCAGTATTTT
TRBV7-6	TRBJ2-5	20	few	TRBD2	CASSLPGGLGGRRYQETQYF	TGTGCCAGCAGCTTACCGGGGGGTCTCGGCGGGAGGAGGTACCAAGAGACCCAGTACTTC
TRBV11-2	TRBJ2-2	16	once	NA	CASSLEAGSNTGELFF	TGTGCCAGCAGCTTAGAAGCCGGGAGCAACACCGGGGAGCTGTTTTTT
TRBV4-2	TRBJ1-2	17	NA	TRBD1	CASSPLIRTGVDYGYTF	TGTGCCAGCAGCCCCCTTATCCGGACAGGGGTTGACTATGGCTACACCTTC
TRBV19	TRBJ1-1	13	few	NA	CASTRGGYTEAFF	TGTGCCAGTACCAGGGGAGGTTACACTGAAGCTTTCTTT
TRBV11-3	TRBJ1-1	14	few	TRBD1	CASSPGQGSTEAFF	TGTGCCAGCAGCCCAGGACAGGGCAGCACTGAAGCTTTCTTT
TRBV5-1	TRBJ1-5	15	NA	NA	CASSLAGVSNQPQHF	TGCGCCAGCAGCTTGGCCGGGGTAAGCAATCAGCCCCAGCATTTT
TRBV6-5	TRBJ1-1	13	once	NA	CASSQQPGAEAFF	TGTGCCAGCAGTCAACAACCAGGGGCTGAAGCTTTCTTT
TRBV7-9	TRBJ2-5	17	few	TRBD2	CASSLAPGLAGLETQYF	TGTGCCAGCAGCTTAGCACCGGGACTAGCCGGATTAGAGACCCAGTACTTC
TRBV29-1	TRBJ2-2	13	NA	NA	CSVDTVNTGELFF	TGCAGCGTTGATACGGTGAACACCGGGGAGCTGTTTTTT
TRBV15	TRBJ2-2	14	NA	TRBD2	CATSGLAGIGELFF	TGTGCCACATCAGGACTAGCGGGGATCGGGGAGCTGTTTTTT
TRBV6-1	TRBJ2-7	14	NA	TRBD2	CASLLAGAHYEQYF	TGTGCCAGCTTACTAGCGGGAGCCCACTACGAGCAGTACTTC
TRBV7-2	TRBJ1-5	14	NA	TRBD1	CASSPAGGDQPQHF	TGTGCCAGCAGCCCGGCAGGGGGCGACCAGCCCCAGCATTTT
TRBV9	TRBJ1-2	15	NA	NA	CASSRDDRGANGYTF	TGTGCCAGCAGCCGCGATGATCGGGGGGCAAATGGCTACACCTTC
TRBV7-2	TRBJ2-3	14	few	NA	CASSGASVTDTQYF	TGTGCCAGCAGCGGGGCTAGCGTTACAGATACGCAGTATTTT
TRBV7-9	TRBJ1-6	15	NA	TRBD1	CASSSYRDRSSPLHF	TGTGCCAGCAGCTCTTACCGGGACAGGTCTTCACCCCTCCACTTT
TRBV4-2	TRBJ1-1	15	few	NA	CASSQDHRMNTEAFF	TGTGCCAGCAGCCAAGATCACAGGATGAACACTGAAGCTTTCTTT